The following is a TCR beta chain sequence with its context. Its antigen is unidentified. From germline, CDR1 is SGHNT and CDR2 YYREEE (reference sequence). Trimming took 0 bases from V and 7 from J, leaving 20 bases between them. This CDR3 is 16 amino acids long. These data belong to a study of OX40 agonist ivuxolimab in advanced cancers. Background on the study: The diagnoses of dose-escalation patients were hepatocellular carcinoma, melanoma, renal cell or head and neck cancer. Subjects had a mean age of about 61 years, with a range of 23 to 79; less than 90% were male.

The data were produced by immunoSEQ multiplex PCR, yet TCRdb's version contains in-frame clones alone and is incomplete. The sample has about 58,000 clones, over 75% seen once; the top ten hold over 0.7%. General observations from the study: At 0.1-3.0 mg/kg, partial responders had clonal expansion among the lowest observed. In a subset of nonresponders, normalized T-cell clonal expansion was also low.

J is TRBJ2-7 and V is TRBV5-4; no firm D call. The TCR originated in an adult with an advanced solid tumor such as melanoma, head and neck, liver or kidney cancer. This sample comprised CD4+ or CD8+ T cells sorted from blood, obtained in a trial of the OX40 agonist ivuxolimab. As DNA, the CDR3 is TGTGCCAGCAGCTTGGCGTCGCACTCCCCGGACCGGGAGCAGTACTTC. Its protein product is CASSLASHSPDREQYF.